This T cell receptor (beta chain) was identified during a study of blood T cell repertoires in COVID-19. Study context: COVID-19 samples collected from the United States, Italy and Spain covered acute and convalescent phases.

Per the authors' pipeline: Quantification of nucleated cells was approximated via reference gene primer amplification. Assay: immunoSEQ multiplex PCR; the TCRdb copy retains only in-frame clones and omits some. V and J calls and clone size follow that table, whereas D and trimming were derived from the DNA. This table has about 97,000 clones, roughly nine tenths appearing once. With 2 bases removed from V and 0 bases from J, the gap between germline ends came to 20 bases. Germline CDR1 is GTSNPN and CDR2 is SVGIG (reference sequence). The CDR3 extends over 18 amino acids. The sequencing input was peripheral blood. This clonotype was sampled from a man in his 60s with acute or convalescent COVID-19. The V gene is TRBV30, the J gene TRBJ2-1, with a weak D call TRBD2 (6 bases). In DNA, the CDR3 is TGTGCCTGGAGTTTACTTGCAGGGACTCGAAGCTCCTACAATGAGCAGTTCTTC. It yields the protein CAWSLLAGTRSSYNEQFF.